A single sample is the source of the 16 T cell receptor beta chains below, sequenced in a study of shared clonotypes between healthy human individuals (dated by TCRdb to 2020 to 2021). Library preparation employed the immunoSEQ multiplex PCR assay. Here the immuneACCESS table is served through TCRdb, limited to in-frame sequences with V and J called. Missing clones are a known gap in these copies; in checked studies unresolved V genes cover under half, and the rest lacks a known reason. The sample includes some 630,000 clones, with 55% to 75% observed a single time. The top ten constitute 1.8% of the sample. Sequenced input: memory CD4+ T cells sorted from blood. The sample's cell subset or site label, decoded: CD45RA-negative fraction. The source is a woman in her thirties in good health.

The chain uses TRBV2 and TRBJ1-1; possible D gene TRBD1, 5 bases. Trimming took off 7 bases at V and 4 bases at J, with 13 bases between the two ends. Germline CDR1 is SNHLY and CDR2 is FYNNEI. This CDR3 is built from 13 residues. CDR3 region: CASTGASFTEAFF. The CDR3 DNA sequence: TGTGCCAGCACCGGGGCGAGTTTCACTGAAGCTTTCTTT.

CDR3 in amino acids: CASSETGTGGYQPQHF. DNA for the CDR3: TGTGCCAGCAGTGAGACCGGGACAGGGGGCTATCAGCCCCAGCATTTT. The rearrangement links TRBV6-1 to TRBJ1-5; 12 nucleotides line up with TRBD1. CDR1 is MNHNS, CDR2 SASEGT, per germline. Germline trimming cut 3 bases from V and 5 bases from J; bases unmatched to any gene: 5. The CDR3 covers 16 residues.

The chain employs TRBV9 and TRBJ2-2; D is undetermined. The CDR3 is 14 residues long. Trimming took 4 bases from V and 2 from J, leaving 9 bases between them. The germline gives CDR1 SGDLS, CDR2 YYNGEE. The DNA for the CDR3 is TGTGCCAGCAGCCCCCTTACTAACACCGGGGAGCTGTTTTTT. This encodes CASSPLTNTGELFF.

On this clone itself: A much larger clone differs by one base, so this may be a read error. This chain connects TRBV29-1 to TRBJ2-3; 7 bases are shared with TRBD1. CDR3 length: 12 amino acids. V lost 7 bases and J lost 7; bases outside the gene matches: 8. The V gene's germline CDR1 is SQVTM and CDR2 ANQGSEA. The CDR3 DNA follows: TGCAGCGCTAGACAGGGAACAAATACGCAGTATTTT. This sequence encodes CSARQGTNTQYF.

The chain carries TRBV5-1 and TRBJ1-1, with D unresolved. The germline gives CDR1 SGHRS, CDR2 YFSETQ. Trimming cost V 0 bases and J 1 base, with 7 bases left between them. This CDR3 spans 14 amino acids. The CDR3 DNA sequence: TGCGCCAGCAGCTTGGGTTCCGCGAACACTGAAGCTTTCTTT. Encoded protein: CASSLGSANTEAFF. Combining the CDR3 with reference TRBV5-1 and TRBJ1-1 gives the whole variable domain KAGVTQTPRYLIKTRGQQVTLSCSPISGHRSVSWYQQTPGQGLQFLFEYFSETQRNKGNFPGRFSGRQFSNSRSEMNVSTLELGDSALYLCASSLGSANTEAFFGQGTRLTVV.

The rearrangement uses TRBV5-1 and TRBJ2-7; no reliable D call. Looked up from germline, CDR1 is SGHRS and CDR2 is YFSETQ. Between the trimmed V and J ends, which lost 0 bases and 6 bases, there was a span of 7 bases. The CDR3 is 12 residues long. Here the CDR3 reads CASSLALGEQYF. As DNA, the CDR3 is TGCGCCAGCAGCTTGGCCCTCGGCGAGCAGTACTTC. Supplemented by reference TRBV5-1 and TRBJ2-7, the full variable domain reads KAGVTQTPRYLIKTRGQQVTLSCSPISGHRSVSWYQQTPGQGLQFLFEYFSETQRNKGNFPGRFSGRQFSNSRSEMNVSTLELGDSALYLCASSLALGEQYFGPGTRLTVT.

The chain links TRBV7-2 to TRBJ2-1; D assignment may be TRBD1 or TRBD2 (5 bases each). The CDR3 is made up of 16 amino acids. Trimming stripped 6 bases from V and 0 bases from J, with 15 bases between. Germline CDR1 and CDR2: SGHTA and FQGNSA. This CDR3 reads CASSERPRGSYNEQFF. For the CDR3, the DNA is TGTGCCAGCAGTGAGCGGCCGAGGGGCTCCTACAATGAGCAGTTCTTC.

The rearrangement joins TRBV18 to TRBJ2-3; 9 bases line up with TRBD1. The CDR3 is made up of 15 amino acids. Germline trimming cut 5 bases from V and 4 bases from J; bases unmatched to any gene: 7. Germline-derived CDR1 and CDR2 are KGHSH and LQKENI. In DNA form, the CDR3 reads TGTGCCAGCTCATCGATGACAGGGGGTGCAGATACGCAGTATTTT. It yields the protein CASSSMTGGADTQYF.

V is TRBV19 and J is TRBJ2-3, with D possibly TRBD2 on 6 matching bases. The CDR3 totals 14 residues. V lost 5 bases and J lost 8, with 17 bases in between. Germline V lookup: CDR1 LNHDA, CDR2 SQIVND (reference sequence). The CDR3 DNA reads TGTGCCAGTAGTCCCGGACTATTTCTGGCTACGCAGTATTTT. This translates into CASSPGLFLATQYF.

About this clone: A much bigger clone sits one base away, suggesting this may be a read error. The J gene is TRBJ1-2, the V gene TRBV28; unclear D gene. In germline, CDR1 is MDHEN, CDR2 SYDVKM. The CDR3 runs to 13 residues. Deletions cut 6 bases from V and 5 bases from J, with 13 bases between. The CDR3 reads CASSPSAGYGYTF. Here the CDR3 DNA reads TGTGCCAGCAGCCCATCGGCAGGTTATGGCTACACCTTC.

Comment on this clone: A far larger clone is off by one base, so a read error is likely. The sample has other DNA sequences that encode this CDR3 too. The V call is TRBV9, the J call TRBJ2-7; weak D call: TRBD2 (5 bases). This CDR3 contains 13 residues. The V gene's germline CDR1 is SGDLS and CDR2 YYNGEE. V lost 3 bases and J lost 6, with 13 bases in between. CDR3 in amino acids: CASSDSGSGEQYF. The CDR3, as DNA: TGTGCCAGCAGCGATAGTGGGAGTGGCGAGCAGTACTTC. Variable domain in full (rest from reference TRBV9 and TRBJ2-7): DSGVTQTPKHLITATGQRVTLRCSPRSGDLSVYWYQQSLDQGLQFLIQYYNGEERAKGNILERFSAQQFPDLHSELNLSSLELGDSALYFCASSDSGSGEQYFGPGTRLTVT.

Concerning this clone: This same CDR3 is encoded by further DNA sequences in the sample. The rearrangement joins TRBV28 to TRBJ2-2; no firm D call. The CDR3 is made up of 11 amino acids. Between the trimmed V and J ends, which lost 6 bases and 7 bases, there was a span of 6 bases. CDR1 is MDHEN, CDR2 SYDVKM, per germline. CDR3 DNA sequence: TGTGCCAGCAGGACTTTCGGGGAGCTGTTTTTT. This sequence encodes CASRTFGELFF.

J is TRBJ2-7 and V is TRBV2; TRBD1 matches at 7 bases. Germline V gene lookup returns CDR1 SNHLY and CDR2 FYNNEI. There are 14 residues in the CDR3. The ends lost 2 bases at V and 0 bases at J; junction bases unmatched: 1. CDR3 DNA sequence: TGTGCCAGCAGTGAAAACAGGGGCTCCTACGAGCAGTACTTC. It is translated as CASSENRGSYEQYF.

Only a few counts were recorded for this clone. The chain uses TRBV7-2 and TRBJ2-7; no clear D. In germline, CDR1 is SGHTA, CDR2 FQGNSA. This CDR3 is 15 amino acids long. Trimming removed 4 bases from V and 3 bases from J, with 16 bases in between. Here the CDR3 reads CASSSSLLSNYEQYF. CDR3 DNA: TGTGCCAGCAGCTCCTCTCTTCTCTCTAACTACGAGCAGTACTTC.

The CDR3 loop reads CASSSKELSFFGNQPQHF. The CDR3 DNA follows: TGTGCCAGCAGCTCTAAGGAGCTCAGCTTTTTCGGCAATCAGCCCCAGCATTTT. The chain combines TRBV28 with TRBJ1-5, with D unclear. The CDR3 loop spans 18 amino acids. The germline V gene encodes CDR1 MDHEN and CDR2 SYDVKM. V shed 6 bases and J shed 2 bases, with 23 bases lying between them.

The chain combines TRBV27 with TRBJ2-2; 12 positions match TRBD2. Germline CDR1 and CDR2: MNHEY and SMNVEV (reference sequence). The CDR3 totals 16 residues. V lost 5 bases to trimming and J lost 7 bases; unmatched junction nucleotides: 8. CDR3 residues: CASSKRLAGDHGELFF. In DNA form, the CDR3 reads TGTGCCAGCAGTAAACGACTAGCGGGAGATCACGGGGAGCTGTTTTTT.